The 10 T cell receptor beta chains below were found in one sample sequenced in a study of early T cells in non-severe SARS-CoV-2 infection. MiXCR, applied by TCRdb to the 5' RACE reads, yields one record per CDR3 protein. This repertoire shows roughly 63,000 distinct CDR3 sequences, roughly 12% found once; its top ten account for over 3%. Sequencing input: whole blood. Receptors originate from an adult who was a healthcare worker with PCR-confirmed SARS-CoV-2 infection or an uninfected control (not recorded which).

This clonotype was seen ten or more times. This chain links TRBV7-6 with TRBJ2-2; D gene uncertain. This CDR3 region has 12 residues. Trimming removed 11 bases from V and 2 bases from J, with 9 bases in between. Germline V gene lookup returns CDR1 SGHVS and CDR2 FNYEAQ. CDR3 bases: TGTGCCTTCCCCCTAAACACCGGGGAGCTGTTTTTT. Its protein product is CAFPLNTGELFF.

This clonotype was seen at least ten times. The chain links TRBV9 to TRBJ2-1; TRBD2 agrees at 10 bases. Germline V gene data show CDR1 as SGDLS and CDR2 as YYNGEE. J was trimmed by 3 bases and V by 4 bases; bases with no gene match: 4. The CDR3 loop spans 15 amino acids. The CDR3 here is CASSSQREGYNEQFF. The CDR3 nucleotides are TGTGCCAGCAGCTCCCAGCGGGAGGGCTACAATGAGCAGTTCTTC.

V usage is TRBV2 and J usage is TRBJ2-1; TRBD2 aligns across 12 bases. This CDR3 spans 17 amino acids. The V gene end was trimmed by 1 base and the J gene end by 4 bases; junction bases not matched to a gene: 5. CDR1 is SNHLY and CDR2 is FYNNEI in the germline V gene. Here the CDR3 reads CASSEVTSGRNYNEQFF. The DNA of the CDR3 is TGTGCCAGCAGTGAAGTAACTAGCGGGAGGAATTACAATGAGCAGTTCTTC.

The sample holds many counts of this clonotype. The chain employs TRBV5-1 and TRBJ2-1; tentatively, D is TRBD1 or TRBD2 (6 bases each). Trimming pared 3 bases from V and 0 bases from J, leaving 13 bases between. The CDR3 spans 16 residues. Germline CDR1 and CDR2: SGHRS and YFSETQ. CDR3: CASSWGAGSSYNEQFF. The CDR3 DNA reads TGCGCCAGCAGCTGGGGGGCCGGTTCCTCCTACAATGAGCAGTTCTTC.

This clonotype was observed a handful of times. The V and J genes are TRBV19 and TRBJ2-2; D call uncertain. The V gene's germline CDR1 is LNHDA and CDR2 SQIVND (reference sequence). Trimming left V 10 bases short and J 2 bases short, with 11 bases between. The CDR3 is 13 residues long. The CDR3 sequence: CATLYTNTGELFF. CDR3 bases: TGTGCCACTTTATACACCAACACCGGGGAGCTGTTTTTT.

This clonotype was recorded a few times. The J gene is TRBJ2-3, the V gene TRBV5-5; TRBD1 aligns across 8 bases. Germline lookup yields CDR1 SGHKS and CDR2 YYEKEE (reference sequence). The CDR3 covers 14 residues. Trimming cost V 4 bases and J 0 bases; bases outside gene matches: 1. CDR3 in DNA: TGTGCCAGCAGCCGGGACAGGAGCACAGATACGCAGTATTTT. It is translated as CASSRDRSTDTQYF.

There are a few counts of this clonotype. The rearrangement links TRBV5-1 to TRBJ1-6; D is undetermined. This CDR3 is built from 16 residues. V lost 0 bases and J 0 bases, leaving 7 bases between the germline ends. Germline V CDR1 and CDR2: SGHRS, YFSETQ. This CDR3 reads CASSLGRSSYNSPLHF. DNA of the CDR3: TGCGCCAGCAGCTTGGGCCGAAGCTCCTATAATTCACCCCTCCACTTT.

This clonotype was seen at least ten times. The rearrangement uses TRBV5-4 and TRBJ2-1; tentatively, D is TRBD1 or TRBD2 (5 bases each). The germline gives CDR1 SGHNT, CDR2 YYREEE (reference sequence). V was shortened by 4 bases and J by 8 bases, with 16 bases between the two germline ends. This CDR3 contains 14 residues. Here the CDR3 reads CASSPTGTQDEQFF. The CDR3 DNA is TGTGCCAGCAGCCCCACCGGGACCCAGGATGAGCAGTTCTTC.

This clonotype was seen at least ten times. The genes are TRBV18 and TRBJ2-1, with unresolved D. Trimming left V 3 bases short and J 2 bases short, with 8 bases between. The germline gives CDR1 KGHSH, CDR2 LQKENI. CDR3 length equals 14 residues. CDR3 coding DNA: TGTGCCAGCTCACCGGCACCCACCTACAATGAGCAGTTCTTC. Translation: CASSPAPTYNEQFF.

In this sample, this clonotype turned up a few times. The chain has TRBV6-5 and TRBJ2-5; the match to TRBD2 covers 14 bases. CDR3 length: 15 residues. Germline lookup yields CDR1 MNHEY and CDR2 SVGAGI. The trim removed 6 bases at V and 4 bases at J, leaving 4 bases unmatched. In nucleotides, the CDR3 is TGTGCCAGCAGGACGGGACTAGCGGGAGTAGAGACCCAGTACTTC. Protein sequence: CASRTGLAGVETQYF.